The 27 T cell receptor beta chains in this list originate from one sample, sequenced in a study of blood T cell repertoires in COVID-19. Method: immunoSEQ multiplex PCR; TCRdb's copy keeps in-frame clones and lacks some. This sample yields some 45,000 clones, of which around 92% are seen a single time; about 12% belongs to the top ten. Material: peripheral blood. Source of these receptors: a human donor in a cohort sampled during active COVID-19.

For the CDR3, the DNA is TGTGCCAGCAGTCGGAGTGGACTAGCGAGTGGCGAGCAGTACTTC. Translation gives CASSRSGLASGEQYF. The rearrangement joins TRBV9 to TRBJ2-7; 9 nucleotides match TRBD2. The CDR3 has 15 amino acids. V shed 5 bases and J 6 bases; nucleotides not matched to a gene: 12. Germline V gene lookup returns CDR1 SGDLS and CDR2 YYNGEE.

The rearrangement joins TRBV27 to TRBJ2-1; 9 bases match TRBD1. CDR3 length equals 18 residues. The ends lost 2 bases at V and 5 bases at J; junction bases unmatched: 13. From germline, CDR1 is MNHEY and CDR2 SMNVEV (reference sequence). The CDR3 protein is CASSLIPPPTGGNNEQFF. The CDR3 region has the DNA TGTGCCAGCAGTTTAATTCCCCCCCCGACAGGGGGAAACAATGAGCAGTTCTTC.

The CDR3, as DNA: TGCGCCAGCATCGGGGGACAGGGTTATAATTCACCCCTCCACTTT. Protein: CASIGGQGYNSPLHF. The chain is built from TRBV10-2 and TRBJ1-6; 9 bases agree with TRBD1. V lost 7 bases, J lost 4 bases, and 5 bases stayed unmatched. The CDR3 length is 15 residues. Germline CDR1 and CDR2: WSHSY and SAAADI.

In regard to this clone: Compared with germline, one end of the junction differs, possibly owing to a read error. The CDR3 sequence: CASSHSRGIHEQYF. The DNA for the CDR3 is TGTGCCAGCAGTCACTCCAGGGGTATCCACGAGCAGTACTTC. V gene TRBV6-2 or TRBV6-3 combines with J gene TRBJ2-7; D possibly corresponds to TRBD1 (6 bases). The germline V gene has CDR1 MNHEY and CDR2 SVGEGT. The CDR3 loop spans 14 amino acids.

This chain's CDR3 is CASSLTGLRTDTQYF. The CDR3 DNA sequence: TGTGCCAGCAGTTTAACGGGACTACGCACAGATACGCAGTATTTT. The chain uses TRBV28 and TRBJ2-3, with TRBD2 matching 7 bases. Germline V lookup: CDR1 MDHEN, CDR2 SYDVKM. V lost 2 bases, J lost 1 base, and 3 bases stayed unmatched. The CDR3 runs to 15 residues.

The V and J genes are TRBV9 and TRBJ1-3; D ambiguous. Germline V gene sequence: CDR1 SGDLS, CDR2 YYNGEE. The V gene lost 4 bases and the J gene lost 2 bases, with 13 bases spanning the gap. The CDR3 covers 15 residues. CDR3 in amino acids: CASSPLSIPGNTIYF. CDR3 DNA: TGTGCCAGCAGCCCCCTATCGATTCCTGGAAACACCATATATTTT.

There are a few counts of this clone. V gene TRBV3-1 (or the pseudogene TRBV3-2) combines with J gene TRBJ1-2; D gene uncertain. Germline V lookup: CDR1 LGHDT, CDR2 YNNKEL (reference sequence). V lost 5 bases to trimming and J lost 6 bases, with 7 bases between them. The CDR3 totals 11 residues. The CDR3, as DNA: TGTGCCAGCAGCTATACAGATGGCTACACCTTC. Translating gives CASSYTDGYTF.

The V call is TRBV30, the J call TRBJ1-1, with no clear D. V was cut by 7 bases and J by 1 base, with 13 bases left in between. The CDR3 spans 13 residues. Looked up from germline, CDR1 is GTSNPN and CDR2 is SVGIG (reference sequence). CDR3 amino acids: CALSLLWNTEAFF. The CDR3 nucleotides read TGTGCCTTATCCCTACTTTGGAACACTGAAGCTTTCTTT.

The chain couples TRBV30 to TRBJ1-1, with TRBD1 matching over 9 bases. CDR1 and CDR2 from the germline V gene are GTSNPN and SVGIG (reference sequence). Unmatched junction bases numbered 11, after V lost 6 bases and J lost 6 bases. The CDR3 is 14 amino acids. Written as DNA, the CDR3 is TGTGCCTGCCCGGGACAGGGAAGCTTCTCTGAAGCTTTCTTT. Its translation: CACPGQGSFSEAFF.

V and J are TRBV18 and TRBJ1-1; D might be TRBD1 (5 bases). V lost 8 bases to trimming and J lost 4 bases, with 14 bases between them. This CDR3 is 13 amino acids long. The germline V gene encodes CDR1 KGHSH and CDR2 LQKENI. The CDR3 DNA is TGTGCCAGCCAGGGCAGGGAGGGCACTGAAGCTTTCTTT. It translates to CASQGREGTEAFF.

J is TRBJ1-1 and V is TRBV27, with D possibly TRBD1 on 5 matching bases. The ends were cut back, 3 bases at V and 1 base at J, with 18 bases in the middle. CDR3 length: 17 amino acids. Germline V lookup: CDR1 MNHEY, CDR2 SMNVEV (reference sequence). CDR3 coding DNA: TGTGCCAGCAGTTTTAGATCTCGGATGGGGGGGAACACTGAAGCTTTCTTT. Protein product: CASSFRSRMGGNTEAFF.

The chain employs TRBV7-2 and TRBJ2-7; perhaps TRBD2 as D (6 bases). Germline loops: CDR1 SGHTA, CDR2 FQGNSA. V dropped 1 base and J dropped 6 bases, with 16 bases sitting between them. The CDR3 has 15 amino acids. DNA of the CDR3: TGTGCCAGCAGCTTAGTTGCGGGGCCAAGGTCCGAGCAGTACTTC. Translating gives CASSLVAGPRSEQYF.

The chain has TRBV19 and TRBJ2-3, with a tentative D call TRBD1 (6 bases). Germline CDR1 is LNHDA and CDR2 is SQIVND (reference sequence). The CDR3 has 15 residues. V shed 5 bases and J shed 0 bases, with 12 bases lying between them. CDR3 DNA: TGTGCCAGTAGTGTACAGGGTCCTAGCACAGATACGCAGTATTTT. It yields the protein CASSVQGPSTDTQYF. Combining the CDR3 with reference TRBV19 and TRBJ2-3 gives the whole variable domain DGGITQSPKYLFRKEGQNVTLSCEQNLNHDAMYWYRQDPGQGLRLIYYSQIVNDFQKGDIAEGYSVSREKKESFPLTVTSAQKNPTAFYLCASSVQGPSTDTQYFGPGTRLTVL.

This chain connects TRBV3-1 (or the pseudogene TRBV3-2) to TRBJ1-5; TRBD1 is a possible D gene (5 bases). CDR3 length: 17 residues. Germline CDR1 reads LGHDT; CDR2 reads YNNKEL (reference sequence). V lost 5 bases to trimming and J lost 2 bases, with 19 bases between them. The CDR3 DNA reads TGTGCCAGCAGCGGGAGCGACGGGGGAGGGGGCAATCAGCCCCAGCATTTT. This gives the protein CASSGSDGGGGNQPQHF.

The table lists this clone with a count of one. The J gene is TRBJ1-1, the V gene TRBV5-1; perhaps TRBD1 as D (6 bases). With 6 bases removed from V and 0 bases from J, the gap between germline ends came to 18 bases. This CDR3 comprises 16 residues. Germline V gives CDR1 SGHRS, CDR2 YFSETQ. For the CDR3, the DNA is TGCGCCAGCACCCGGGACACCACCATTGTGAACACTGAAGCTTTCTTT. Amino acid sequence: CASTRDTTIVNTEAFF.

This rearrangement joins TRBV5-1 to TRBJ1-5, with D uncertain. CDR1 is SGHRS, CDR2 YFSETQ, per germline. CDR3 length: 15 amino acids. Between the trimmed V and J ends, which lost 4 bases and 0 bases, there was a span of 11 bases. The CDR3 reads CASSPSHSSNQPQHF. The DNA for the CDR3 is TGCGCCAGCAGCCCGAGCCACAGTAGCAATCAGCCCCAGCATTTT.

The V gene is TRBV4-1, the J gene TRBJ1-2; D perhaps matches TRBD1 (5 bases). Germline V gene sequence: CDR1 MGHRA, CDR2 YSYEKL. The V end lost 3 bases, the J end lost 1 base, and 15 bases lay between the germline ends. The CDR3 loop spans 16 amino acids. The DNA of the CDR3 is TGCGCCAGCAGCCAGGGAGGAGGGAGGGGTAACTATGGCTACACCTTC. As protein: CASSQGGGRGNYGYTF.

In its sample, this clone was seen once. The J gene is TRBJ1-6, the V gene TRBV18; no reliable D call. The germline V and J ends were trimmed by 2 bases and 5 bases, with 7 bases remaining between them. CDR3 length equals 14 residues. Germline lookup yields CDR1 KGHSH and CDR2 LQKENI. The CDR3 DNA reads TGTGCCAGCTCACCAACCAGAAATAATTCACCCCTCCACTTT. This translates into CASSPTRNNSPLHF.

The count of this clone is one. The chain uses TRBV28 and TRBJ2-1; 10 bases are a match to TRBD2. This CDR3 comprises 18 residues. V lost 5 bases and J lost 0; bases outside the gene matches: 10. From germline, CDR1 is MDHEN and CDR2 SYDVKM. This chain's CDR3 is CASSPPTSGATSYNEQFF. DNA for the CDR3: TGTGCCAGCAGTCCCCCCACTAGCGGGGCCACCTCCTACAATGAGCAGTTCTTC.

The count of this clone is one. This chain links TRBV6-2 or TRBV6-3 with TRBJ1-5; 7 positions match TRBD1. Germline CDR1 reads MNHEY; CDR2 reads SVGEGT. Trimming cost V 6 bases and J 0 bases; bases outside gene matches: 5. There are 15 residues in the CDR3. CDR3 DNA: TGTGCCAGCAGCGGCGGGACAGCTAGCAATCAGCCCCAGCATTTT. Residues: CASSGGTASNQPQHF.

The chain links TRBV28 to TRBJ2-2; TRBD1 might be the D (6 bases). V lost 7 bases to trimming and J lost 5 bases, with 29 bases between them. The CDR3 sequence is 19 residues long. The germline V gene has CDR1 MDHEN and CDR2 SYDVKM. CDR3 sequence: CASTPLRTGSRKRTGELFF. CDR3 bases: TGTGCCAGCACCCCCTTGAGAACAGGGAGTCGGAAACGGACCGGGGAGCTGTTTTTT.

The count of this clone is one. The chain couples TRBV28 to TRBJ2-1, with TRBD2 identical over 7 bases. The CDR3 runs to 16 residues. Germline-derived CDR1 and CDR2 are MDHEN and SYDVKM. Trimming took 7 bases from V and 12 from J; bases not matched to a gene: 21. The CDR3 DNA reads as TGTGCCAGCACCTCACGGGGGGTGGGTACCCCGGGTGGGCAGTTCTTC. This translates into CASTSRGVGTPGGQFF.

The CDR3, as DNA: TGCGCCAGCAGCAGGACTGGCCCTTGGGGTGAGCAGTTCTTC. The encoded protein is CASSRTGPWGEQFF. This chain links TRBV4-3 with TRBJ2-1, with D possibly matching TRBD2 (5 bases). The V gene lost 5 bases and the J gene lost 9 bases, with 17 bases spanning the gap. CDR1 is LGHNA and CDR2 is YSLEER in the germline V gene. The CDR3 is 14 amino acids.

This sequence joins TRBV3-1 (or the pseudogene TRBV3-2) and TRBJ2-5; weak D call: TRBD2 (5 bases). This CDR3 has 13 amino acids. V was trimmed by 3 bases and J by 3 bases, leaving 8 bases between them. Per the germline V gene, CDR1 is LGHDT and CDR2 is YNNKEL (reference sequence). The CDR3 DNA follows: TGTGCCAGCAGCCACGCCGGGGAAGAGACCCAGTACTTC. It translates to CASSHAGEETQYF.

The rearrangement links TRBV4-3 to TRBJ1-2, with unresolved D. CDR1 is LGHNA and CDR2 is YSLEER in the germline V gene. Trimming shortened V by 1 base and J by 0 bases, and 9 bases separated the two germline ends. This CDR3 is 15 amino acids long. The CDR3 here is CASSQVFPANYGYTF. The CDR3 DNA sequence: TGCGCCAGCAGCCAAGTCTTTCCGGCTAACTATGGCTACACCTTC.

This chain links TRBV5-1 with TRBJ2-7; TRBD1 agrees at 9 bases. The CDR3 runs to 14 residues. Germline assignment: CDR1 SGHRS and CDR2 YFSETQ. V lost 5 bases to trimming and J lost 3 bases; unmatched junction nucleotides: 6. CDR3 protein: CASSGTGRIYEQYF. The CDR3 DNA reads TGCGCCAGCAGTGGGACAGGGCGGATCTACGAGCAGTACTTC.

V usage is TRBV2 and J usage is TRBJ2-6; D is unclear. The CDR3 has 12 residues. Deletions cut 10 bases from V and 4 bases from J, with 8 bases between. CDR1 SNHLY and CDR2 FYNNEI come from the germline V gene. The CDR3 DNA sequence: TGTGCCACGGGTTGGGGGGCCAACGTCCTGACTTTC. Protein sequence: CATGWGANVLTF.